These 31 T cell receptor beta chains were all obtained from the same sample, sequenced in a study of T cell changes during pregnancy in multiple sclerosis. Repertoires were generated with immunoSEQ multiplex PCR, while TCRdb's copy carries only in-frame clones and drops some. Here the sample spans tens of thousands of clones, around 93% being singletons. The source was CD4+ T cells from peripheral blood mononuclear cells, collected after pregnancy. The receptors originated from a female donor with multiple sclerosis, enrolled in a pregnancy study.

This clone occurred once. CDR3 DNA: TGTGCCAGCACTAGGGTTAGGACTAGCGGGGGGGCCGGCACCGGGGAGCTGTTTTTT. Protein sequence: CASTRVRTSGGAGTGELFF. The rearrangement uses TRBV2 and TRBJ2-2, with 15 bases aligning to TRBD2. The CDR3 consists of 19 residues. Trimming removed 7 bases from V and 4 bases from J; junction bases left unmatched: 13. Germline V CDR1 and CDR2: SNHLY, FYNNEI. Variable domain in full (rest from reference TRBV2 and TRBJ2-2): EPEVTQTPSHQVTQMGQEVILRCVPISNHLYFYWYRQILGQKVEFLVSFYNNEISEKSEIFDDQFSVERPDGSNFTLKIRSTKLEDSAMYFCASTRVRTSGGAGTGELFFGEGSRLTVL.

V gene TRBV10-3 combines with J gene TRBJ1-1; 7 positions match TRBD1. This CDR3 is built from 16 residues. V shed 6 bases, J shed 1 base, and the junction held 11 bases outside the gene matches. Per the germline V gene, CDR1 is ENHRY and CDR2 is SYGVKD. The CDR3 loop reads CAIRGAARTGNTEAFF. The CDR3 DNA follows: TGTGCCATCAGGGGGGCGGCGAGGACAGGGAACACTGAAGCTTTCTTT.

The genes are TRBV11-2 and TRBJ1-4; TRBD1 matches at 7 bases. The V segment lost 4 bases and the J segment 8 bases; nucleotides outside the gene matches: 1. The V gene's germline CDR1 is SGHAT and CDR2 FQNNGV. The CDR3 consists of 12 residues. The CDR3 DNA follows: TGTGCCAGCAGCTGGGACAGAGAAAAACTGTTTTTT. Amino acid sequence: CASSWDREKLFF.

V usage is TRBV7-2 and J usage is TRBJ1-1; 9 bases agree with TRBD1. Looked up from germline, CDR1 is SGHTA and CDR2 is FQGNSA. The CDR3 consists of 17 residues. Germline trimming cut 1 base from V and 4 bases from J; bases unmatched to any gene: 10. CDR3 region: CASSLEGQGWGATEAFF. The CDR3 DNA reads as TGTGCCAGCAGCTTAGAGGGACAGGGATGGGGTGCCACTGAAGCTTTCTTT.

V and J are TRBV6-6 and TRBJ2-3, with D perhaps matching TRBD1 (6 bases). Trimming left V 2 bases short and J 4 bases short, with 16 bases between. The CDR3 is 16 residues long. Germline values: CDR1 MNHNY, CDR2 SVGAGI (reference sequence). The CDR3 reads CASSYGTQASPDTQYF. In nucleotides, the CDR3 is TGTGCCAGCAGTTACGGGACACAGGCTAGCCCAGATACGCAGTATTTT.

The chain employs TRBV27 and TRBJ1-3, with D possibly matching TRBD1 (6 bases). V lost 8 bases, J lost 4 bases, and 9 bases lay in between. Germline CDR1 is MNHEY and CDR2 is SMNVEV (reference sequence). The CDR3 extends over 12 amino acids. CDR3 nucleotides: TGTGCCAGCGCAGGGGCAGGAAACACCATATATTTT. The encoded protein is CASAGAGNTIYF.

As DNA, the CDR3 is TGTGCCAGCAGCGATCGAGTCACAGATACGCAGTATTTT. Translated, it gives CASSDRVTDTQYF. The chain employs TRBV7-3 and TRBJ2-3; no firm D call. The V gene lost 5 bases and the J gene lost 2 bases, with 8 bases spanning the gap. This CDR3 has 13 amino acids. The germline gives CDR1 SGHTA, CDR2 FQGTGA.

The DNA of the CDR3 is TGTGCCAGCAGCTTGTCGGCGGACCAAGAGACCCAGTACTTC. It translates to CASSLSADQETQYF. The V call is TRBV5-4, the J call TRBJ2-5; no definite D call. Germline V gene lookup returns CDR1 SGHNT and CDR2 YYREEE (reference sequence). Trimming removed 1 base at V and 0 bases at J, with 7 bases between. The CDR3 has 14 amino acids.

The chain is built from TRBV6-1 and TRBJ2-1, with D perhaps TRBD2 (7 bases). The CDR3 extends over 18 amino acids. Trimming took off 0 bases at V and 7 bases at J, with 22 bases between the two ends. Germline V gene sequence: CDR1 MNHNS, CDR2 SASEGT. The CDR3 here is CASSEAPVGRGASNEQFF. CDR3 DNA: TGTGCCAGCAGTGAAGCTCCCGTGGGCCGGGGGGCCAGTAATGAGCAGTTCTTC.

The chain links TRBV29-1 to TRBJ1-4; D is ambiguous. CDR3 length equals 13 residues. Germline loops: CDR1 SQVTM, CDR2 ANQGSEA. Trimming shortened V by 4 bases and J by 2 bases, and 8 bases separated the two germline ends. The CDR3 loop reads CSVVSGTNEKLFF. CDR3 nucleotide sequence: TGCAGCGTTGTATCGGGGACTAATGAAAAACTGTTTTTT.

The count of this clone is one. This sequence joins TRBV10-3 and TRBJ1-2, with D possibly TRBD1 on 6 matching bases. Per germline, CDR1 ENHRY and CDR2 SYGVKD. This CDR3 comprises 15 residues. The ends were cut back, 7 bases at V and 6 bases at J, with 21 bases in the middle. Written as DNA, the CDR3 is TGTGCCATCATTGACCTCTCCCGGGGGGGGCATGGCTACACCTTC. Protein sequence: CAIIDLSRGGHGYTF.

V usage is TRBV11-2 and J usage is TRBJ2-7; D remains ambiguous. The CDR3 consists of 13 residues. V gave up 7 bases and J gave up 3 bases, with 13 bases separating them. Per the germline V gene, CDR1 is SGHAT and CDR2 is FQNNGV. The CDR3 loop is CASMQIPGYEQYF. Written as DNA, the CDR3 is TGTGCCAGCATGCAGATACCGGGCTACGAGCAGTACTTC.

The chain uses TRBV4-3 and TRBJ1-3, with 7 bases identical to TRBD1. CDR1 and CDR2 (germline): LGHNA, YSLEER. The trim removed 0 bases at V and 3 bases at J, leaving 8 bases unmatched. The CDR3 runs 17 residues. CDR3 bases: TGCGCCAGCAGCCAAGATCACCCACAGGGGATTGGAAACACCATATATTTT. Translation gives CASSQDHPQGIGNTIYF.

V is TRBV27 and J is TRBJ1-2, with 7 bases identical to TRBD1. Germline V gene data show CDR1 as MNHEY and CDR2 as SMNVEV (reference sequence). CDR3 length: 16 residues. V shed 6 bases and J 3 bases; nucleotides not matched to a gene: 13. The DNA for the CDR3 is TGTGCCAGCAGGCCTAGAACAGGGGTGCAAGACTATGGCTACACCTTC. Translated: CASRPRTGVQDYGYTF.

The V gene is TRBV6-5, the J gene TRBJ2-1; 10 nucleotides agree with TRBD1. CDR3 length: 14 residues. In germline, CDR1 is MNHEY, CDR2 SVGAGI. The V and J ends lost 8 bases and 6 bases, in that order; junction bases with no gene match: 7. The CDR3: CASGSGTGVNEQFF. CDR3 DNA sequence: TGTGCCAGCGGCTCCGGGACAGGGGTCAATGAGCAGTTCTTC.

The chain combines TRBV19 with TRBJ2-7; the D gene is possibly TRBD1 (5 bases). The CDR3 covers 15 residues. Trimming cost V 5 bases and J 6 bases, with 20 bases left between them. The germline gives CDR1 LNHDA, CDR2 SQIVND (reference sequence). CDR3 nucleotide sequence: TGTGCCAGTAGTCCAACTCGACAGCTAACCGCCGAGCAGTACTTC. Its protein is CASSPTRQLTAEQYF.

This CDR3 reads CASSAYRGRKETQYF. The CDR3 nucleotides are TGTGCCAGCAGCGCGTACAGGGGAAGAAAAGAGACCCAGTACTTC. The rearrangement links TRBV13 to TRBJ2-5, with 7 bases that match TRBD1. Trimming removed 5 bases from V and 3 bases from J; junction bases left unmatched: 9. Germline CDR1 is PRHDT and CDR2 is FYEKMQ (reference sequence). This CDR3 contains 15 residues.

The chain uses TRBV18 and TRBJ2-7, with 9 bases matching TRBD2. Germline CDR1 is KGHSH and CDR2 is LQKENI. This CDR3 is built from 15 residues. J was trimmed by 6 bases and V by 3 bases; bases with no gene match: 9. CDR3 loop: CASSPEGGGASEQYF. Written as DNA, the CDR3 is TGTGCCAGCTCACCGGAGGGCGGGGGGGCTTCCGAGCAGTACTTC.

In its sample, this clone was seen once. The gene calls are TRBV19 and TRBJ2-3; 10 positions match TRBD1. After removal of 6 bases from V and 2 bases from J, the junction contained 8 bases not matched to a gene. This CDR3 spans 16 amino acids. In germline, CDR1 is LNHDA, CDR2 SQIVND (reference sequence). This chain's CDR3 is CASSQMTGGYTDTQYF. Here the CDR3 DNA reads TGTGCCAGTAGCCAGATGACAGGGGGCTACACAGATACGCAGTATTTT.

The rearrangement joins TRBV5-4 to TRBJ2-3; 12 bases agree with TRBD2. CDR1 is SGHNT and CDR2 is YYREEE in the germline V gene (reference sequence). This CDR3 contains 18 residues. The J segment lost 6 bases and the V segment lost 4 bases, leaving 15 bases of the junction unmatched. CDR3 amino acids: CASSPAWSHLAGGDTQYF. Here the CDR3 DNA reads TGTGCCAGCAGCCCAGCTTGGTCCCACCTAGCGGGGGGGGATACGCAGTATTTT.

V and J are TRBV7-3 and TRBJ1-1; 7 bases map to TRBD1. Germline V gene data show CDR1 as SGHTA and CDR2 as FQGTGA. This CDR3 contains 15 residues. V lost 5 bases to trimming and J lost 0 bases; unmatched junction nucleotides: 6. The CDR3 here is CASSPGTDMNTEAFF. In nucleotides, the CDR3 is TGTGCCAGCAGCCCTGGGACAGATATGAACACTGAAGCTTTCTTT. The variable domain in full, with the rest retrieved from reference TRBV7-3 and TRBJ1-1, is GAGVSQTPSNKVTEKGKYVELRCDPISGHTALYWYRQSLGQGPEFLIYFQGTGAADDSGLPNDRFFAVRPEGSVSTLKIQRTERGDSAVYLCASSPGTDMNTEAFFGQGTRLTVV.

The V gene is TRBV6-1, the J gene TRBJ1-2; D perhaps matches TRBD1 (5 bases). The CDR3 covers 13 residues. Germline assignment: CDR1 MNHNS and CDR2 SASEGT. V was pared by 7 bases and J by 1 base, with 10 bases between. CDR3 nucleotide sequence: TGTGCCAGCAACACAGGAATTAACTATGGCTACACCTTC. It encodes CASNTGINYGYTF.

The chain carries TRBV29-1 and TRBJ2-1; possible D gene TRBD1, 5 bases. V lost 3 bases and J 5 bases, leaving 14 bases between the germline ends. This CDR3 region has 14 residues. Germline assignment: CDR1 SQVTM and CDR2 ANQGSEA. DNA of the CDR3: TGCAGCGTTGAGGGCAGGGAACATAACAATGAGCAGTTCTTC. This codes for CSVEGREHNNEQFF.

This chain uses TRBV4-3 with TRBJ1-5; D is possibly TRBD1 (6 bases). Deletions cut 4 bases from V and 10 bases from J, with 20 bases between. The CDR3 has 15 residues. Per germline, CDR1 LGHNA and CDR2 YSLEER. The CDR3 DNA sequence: TGCGCCAGCAGCCTGAGTTTACAGGGCCAAAATCCCCAGCATTTT. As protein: CASSLSLQGQNPQHF.

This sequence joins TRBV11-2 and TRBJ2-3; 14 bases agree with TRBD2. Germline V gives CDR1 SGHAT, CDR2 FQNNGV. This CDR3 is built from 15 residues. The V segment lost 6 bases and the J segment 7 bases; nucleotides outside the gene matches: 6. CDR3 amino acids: CASSRTSGGSNTQYF. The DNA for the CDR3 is TGTGCCAGCAGTCGGACTAGCGGGGGGAGTAATACGCAGTATTTT.

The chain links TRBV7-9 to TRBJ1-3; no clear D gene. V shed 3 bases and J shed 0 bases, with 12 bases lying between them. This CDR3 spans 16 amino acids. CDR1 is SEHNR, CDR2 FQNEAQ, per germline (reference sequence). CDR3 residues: CASSFVSTGSGNTIYF. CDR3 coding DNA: TGTGCCAGCAGCTTCGTTTCCACGGGCTCTGGAAACACCATATATTTT.

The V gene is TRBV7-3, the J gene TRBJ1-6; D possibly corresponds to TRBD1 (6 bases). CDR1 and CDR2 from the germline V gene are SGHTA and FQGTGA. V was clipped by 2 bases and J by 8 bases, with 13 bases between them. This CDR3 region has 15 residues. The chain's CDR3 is CASSLSRGMDSPLHF. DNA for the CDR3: TGTGCCAGCAGCTTATCCAGGGGTATGGATTCACCCCTCCACTTT.

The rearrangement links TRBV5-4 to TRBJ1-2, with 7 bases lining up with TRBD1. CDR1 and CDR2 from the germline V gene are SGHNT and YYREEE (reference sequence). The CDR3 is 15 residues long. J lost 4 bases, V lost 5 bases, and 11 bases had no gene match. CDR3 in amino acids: CASSQTGTVPYGYTF. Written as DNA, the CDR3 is TGTGCCAGCAGTCAAACCGGGACAGTCCCCTATGGCTACACCTTC.

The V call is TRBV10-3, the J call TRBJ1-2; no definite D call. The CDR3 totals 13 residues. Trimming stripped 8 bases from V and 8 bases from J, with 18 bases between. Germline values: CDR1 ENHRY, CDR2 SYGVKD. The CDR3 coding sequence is TGTGCCATCTCTAACGTGAACACGGGAGGCTACACCTTC. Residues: CAISNVNTGGYTF.

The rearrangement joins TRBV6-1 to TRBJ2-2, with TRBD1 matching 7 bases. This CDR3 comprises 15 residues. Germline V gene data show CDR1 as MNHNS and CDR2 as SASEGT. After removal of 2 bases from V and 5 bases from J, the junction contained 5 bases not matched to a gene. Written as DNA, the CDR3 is TGTGCCAGCAGTGAAAACAGGGGCTGGACCGGGGAGCTGTTTTTT. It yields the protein CASSENRGWTGELFF.

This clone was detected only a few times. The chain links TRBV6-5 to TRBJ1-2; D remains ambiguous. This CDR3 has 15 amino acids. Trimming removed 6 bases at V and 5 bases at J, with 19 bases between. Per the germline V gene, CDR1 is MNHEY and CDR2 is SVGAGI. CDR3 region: CASRIPSGRGYGYTF. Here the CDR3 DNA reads TGTGCCAGCAGGATTCCCAGTGGCAGAGGATATGGCTACACCTTC.